This T cell receptor beta chain was sequenced for a study of OX40 agonist ivuxolimab in advanced cancers. Profiled with immunoSEQ multiplex PCR; TCRdb holds only in-frame clones, not every one. The table shows tens of thousands of clones, with more than 85% occurring only once. Per germline, CDR1 SNHLY and CDR2 FYNNEI. CDR3 length: 15 amino acids. The V end lost 4 bases, the J end lost 6 bases, and 16 bases lay between the germline ends. The chain carries TRBV2 and TRBJ1-5, with D perhaps TRBD1 (6 bases). The sequenced sample was CD4+ or CD8+ T cells sorted from blood, obtained in a trial of the OX40 agonist ivuxolimab. The sequence was collected from an adult with an advanced solid tumor such as melanoma, head and neck, liver or kidney cancer. CDR3 DNA: TGTGCCAGCAGTGGGTATGGGGGGCTCGGTCAGCCCCAGCATTTT. Its translation: CASSGYGGLGQPQHF.